This TCR beta chain was sequenced during a study of T cells in Graves' hyperthyroidism and ophthalmopathy. Study information: Peripheral blood was collected at initial diagnosis, before any treatment. Broader study findings: In the analysis, a 13 V-J model separated ophthalmopathy from stable hyperthyroidism.

CDR3 size: 16 residues. Trimming at V came to 3 bases and at J to 6 bases, leaving 13 bases not matched to a gene. Germline CDR1 is SGHRS and CDR2 is YFSETQ. From RNA transcripts, TCR beta CDR3 regions were amplified. First-round RT-PCR targeting the TCR CDR3 was performed with the HTBI primer set. TCRdb used MiXCR to reprocess the multiplex PCR reads, holding one entry per CDR3 protein. The table has more than 350,000 distinct CDR3 sequences, over 12% seen once. Clinical Activity Scores of at least 3, NOSPECS grades of at least 4 and durations under 3 months characterized ophthalmopathy patients. The PBMCs had their origin in less than 13 ml of fresh peripheral blood. This clonotype was seen many times. The target antigen is unknown.

V gene TRBV5-1 combines with J gene TRBJ2-3; 7 nucleotides agree with TRBD2. Input material: blood. This receptor was taken from a woman aged 60-75 years with Graves' ophthalmopathy. This CDR3 reads CASSSRLAGQRDTQYF. For the CDR3, the DNA is TGCGCCAGCAGCTCTCGATTAGCGGGCCAAAGGGATACGCAGTATTTT.